Shown below are 10 T cell receptor beta chains from a single sample sequenced in a study of shared clonotypes between healthy human individuals. Using immunoSEQ multiplex PCR, the repertoire was profiled, and TCRdb retains in-frame clones only, with some absent. The sample has under 2.5 million clones, just under 95% seen once. Input material: naive CD4+ T cells from PBMCs. The subset denotes: CD45RA+ positively selected. These receptors all come from a man aged 18 to 29 in good health. Some clones in this sample may be carry-over from other donors' samples.

The rearrangement joins TRBV27 to TRBJ2-7; 9 bases match TRBD2. CDR3 size: 15 residues. Germline V gives CDR1 MNHEY, CDR2 SMNVEV (reference sequence). V trimming: 6 bases; J trimming: 4 bases; junction bases outside the gene matches: 10. The CDR3 loop reads CASSPSGGLVYEQYF. The CDR3 DNA sequence: TGTGCCAGCAGCCCCAGCGGGGGGCTGGTTTACGAGCAGTACTTC.

The rearrangement links TRBV11-3 to TRBJ2-3; no clear D. V lost 2 bases and J lost 2, with 2 bases in between. Germline CDR1 SGHNT, CDR2 YENEEA. CDR3 length: 12 amino acids. Here the CDR3 reads CASSLHTDTQYF. For the CDR3, the DNA is TGTGCCAGCAGCTTACACACAGATACGCAGTATTTT.

J is TRBJ2-1 and V is TRBV6-5, with 10 bases matching TRBD1. After removal of 5 bases from V and 6 bases from J, the junction contained 7 bases not matched to a gene. The germline CDR1 and CDR2 sequences are MNHEY and SVGAGI. The CDR3 is 15 amino acids. CDR3 amino acids: CASSGDRGRVNEQFF. DNA for the CDR3: TGTGCCAGCAGTGGCGACAGGGGGCGCGTCAATGAGCAGTTCTTC.

The V call is TRBV7-2, the J call TRBJ2-7, with D uncertain. V was pared by 5 bases and J by 4 bases, with 12 bases between. CDR1 and CDR2 (germline): SGHTA, FQGNSA. The CDR3 has 13 amino acids. CDR3 sequence (DNA): TGTGCCAGCAGCCTAATGAGGAGTTACGAGCAGTACTTC. Its translation: CASSLMRSYEQYF.

The chain is built from TRBV30 and TRBJ2-7; D is unclear. The V end was cut by 2 bases, the J end by 6 bases, with 11 bases between. The V gene's germline CDR1 is GTSNPN and CDR2 SVGIG (reference sequence). The CDR3 runs 12 residues. The CDR3 spells CAWSPWVGEQYF. CDR3 DNA: TGTGCCTGGAGTCCCTGGGTAGGCGAGCAGTACTTC.

The chain links TRBV28 to TRBJ2-7; D uncertain. This CDR3 is 14 amino acids long. Trimming left V 7 bases short and J 2 bases short, with 15 bases between. Germline CDR1 MDHEN, CDR2 SYDVKM. The CDR3 DNA is TGTGCCAGCACCCCTGGCGGAATTACCTACGAGCAGTACTTC. Translation: CASTPGGITYEQYF.

This rearrangement joins TRBV30 to TRBJ1-2; no clear D gene. The CDR3 totals 12 residues. Trimming pared 5 bases from V and 7 bases from J, leaving 14 bases between. The germline V gene encodes CDR1 GTSNPN and CDR2 SVGIG (reference sequence). CDR3 loop: CAWERLSAGYTF. CDR3 coding DNA: TGTGCCTGGGAGAGATTATCGGCTGGCTACACCTTC. Full variable domain (outside the CDR3, taken from reference TRBV30 and TRBJ1-2): SQTIHQWPATLVQPVGSPLSLECTVEGTSNPNLYWYRQAAGRGLQLLFYSVGIGQISSEVPQNLSASRPQDRQFILSSKKLLLSDSGFYLCAWERLSAGYTFGSGTRLTVV.

The chain recombines TRBV7-3 with TRBJ2-7; TRBD1 matches 7 bases. CDR1 is SGHTA and CDR2 is FQGTGA in the germline V gene. This CDR3 is 15 amino acids long. The V gene end was trimmed by 5 bases and the J gene end by 2 bases; junction bases not matched to a gene: 9. In nucleotides, the CDR3 is TGTGCCAGCAGCGTTGGGACAGCCGGACCCTACGAGCAGTACTTC. Translated, it gives CASSVGTAGPYEQYF.

This rearrangement joins TRBV5-6 to TRBJ1-4; unclear D gene. V lost 4 bases to trimming and J lost 1 base, with 14 bases between them. In germline, CDR1 is SGHDT, CDR2 YYEEEE. CDR3 length: 16 amino acids. In DNA, the CDR3 is TGTGCCAGCAGCCACAGACAAGACGTAACTAATGAAAAACTGTTTTTT. It encodes CASSHRQDVTNEKLFF.

The V call is TRBV28, the J call TRBJ2-1, with TRBD2 matching over 7 bases. This CDR3 is built from 14 residues. Unmatched junction bases numbered 5, after V lost 2 bases and J lost 7 bases. Per germline, CDR1 MDHEN and CDR2 SYDVKM. The CDR3 DNA follows: TGTGCCAGCAGTTTACTGGCGGGAGATAATGAGCAGTTCTTC. Amino acids: CASSLLAGDNEQFF. Together with reference TRBV28 and TRBJ2-1, the CDR3 gives the full variable domain: DVKVTQSSRYLVKRTGEKVFLECVQDMDHENMFWYRQDPGLGLRLIYFSYDVKMKEKGDIPEGYSVSREKKERFSLILESASTNQTSMYLCASSLLAGDNEQFFGPGTRLTVL.